This entry concerns a single T cell receptor beta chain. Trimming cost V 5 bases and J 4 bases, with 23 bases left between them. The germline V gene encodes CDR1 SGHTA and CDR2 FQGTGA. CDR3 size: 17 residues. What was amplified from RNA transcripts were TCR beta CDR3 regions. Primed by the HTBI set, a first-round RT-PCR was run on the TCR CDR3. One entry per CDR3 protein, called by TCRdb with MiXCR from the multiplex PCR reads. Among 610,000 or so distinct CDR3 sequences listed, roughly 46% were seen once. The sample originates from a study of T cells in Graves' hyperthyroidism and ophthalmopathy. The clonotype comes from a woman under 30 with Graves' hyperthyroidism. The chain links TRBV7-3 to TRBJ1-2, with TRBD1 as a possible D gene (5 bases). The sequencing input was peripheral blood or thyroid tissue (not recorded which). The CDR3: CASSRQKNTEAFYGYTF. CDR3 nucleotides: TGTGCCAGCAGCAGACAGAAAAACACTGAAGCTTTCTATGGCTACACCTTC.